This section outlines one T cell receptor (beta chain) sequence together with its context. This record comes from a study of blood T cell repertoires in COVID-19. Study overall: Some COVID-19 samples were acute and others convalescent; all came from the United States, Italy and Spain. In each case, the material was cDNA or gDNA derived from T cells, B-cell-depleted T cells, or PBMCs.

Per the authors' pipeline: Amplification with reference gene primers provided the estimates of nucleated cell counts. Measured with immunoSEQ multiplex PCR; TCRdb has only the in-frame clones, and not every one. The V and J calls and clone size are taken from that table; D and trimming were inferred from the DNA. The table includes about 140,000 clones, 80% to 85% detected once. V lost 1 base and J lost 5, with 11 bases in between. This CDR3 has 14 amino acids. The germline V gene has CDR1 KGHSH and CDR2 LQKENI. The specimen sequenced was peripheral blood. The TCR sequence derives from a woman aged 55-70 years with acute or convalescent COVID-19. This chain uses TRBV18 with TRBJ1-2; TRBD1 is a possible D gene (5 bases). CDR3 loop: CASSPRDYPYGYTF. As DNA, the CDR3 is TGTGCCAGCTCACCACGGGACTACCCTTATGGCTACACCTTC.